Detailed here is one T cell receptor (beta chain). The antigen is not known. TCRdb independently ran MiXCR on the reads; one entry per CDR3 protein. The sample has about 900,000 distinct CDR3 sequences, less than 40% seen once. This record comes from a study of T cell repertoires in cytomegalovirus infection. Study information: CMV epitopes, recently identified HLA-C-restricted and well-studied HLA-B-restricted, were used. CMV infection plus the matching HLA type was flagged by public TCR beta signatures.

Overall study results and limits: In two of eight donors, the top clonotype was HLA-C-restricted CMV-specific. The study identified carriers of CMV plus the relevant HLA from cumulative public TCR beta family frequency.

Sequenced material: cultured CD8+ T cells from PBMCs, taken from culture after CMV antigen stimulation. The receptor comes from a human donor in good health (CMV status not recorded). Some clones in this sample may be carry-over from other donors' samples.

CDR3 bases: TGTGCCAGCAGCTTAGTCGGGAGCGACAGGGGGCCAGATACGCAGTATTTT. Translated, it gives CASSLVGSDRGPDTQYF. The J gene is TRBJ2-3, the V gene TRBV7-2; TRBD1 matches at 10 bases. This CDR3 region has 17 residues. The germline gives CDR1 SGHTA, CDR2 FQGNSA. Germline trimming cut 1 base from V and 4 bases from J; bases unmatched to any gene: 8.